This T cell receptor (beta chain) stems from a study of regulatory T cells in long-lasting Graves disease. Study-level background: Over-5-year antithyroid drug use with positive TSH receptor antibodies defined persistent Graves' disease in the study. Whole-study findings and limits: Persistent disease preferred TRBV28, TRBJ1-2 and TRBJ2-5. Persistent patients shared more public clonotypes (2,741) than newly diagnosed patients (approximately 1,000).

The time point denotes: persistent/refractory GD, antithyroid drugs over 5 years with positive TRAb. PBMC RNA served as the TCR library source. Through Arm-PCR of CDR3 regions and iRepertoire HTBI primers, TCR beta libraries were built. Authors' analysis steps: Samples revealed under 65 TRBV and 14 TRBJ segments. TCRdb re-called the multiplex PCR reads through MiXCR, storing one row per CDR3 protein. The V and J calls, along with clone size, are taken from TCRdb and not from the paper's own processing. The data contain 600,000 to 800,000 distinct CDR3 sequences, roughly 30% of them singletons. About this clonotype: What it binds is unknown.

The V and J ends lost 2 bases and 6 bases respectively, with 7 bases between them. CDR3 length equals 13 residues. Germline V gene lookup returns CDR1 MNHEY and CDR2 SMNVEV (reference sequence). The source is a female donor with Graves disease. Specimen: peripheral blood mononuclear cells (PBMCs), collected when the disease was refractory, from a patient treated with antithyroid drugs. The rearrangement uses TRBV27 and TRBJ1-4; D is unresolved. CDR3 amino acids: CASSLQSYEKLFF. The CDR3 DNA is TGTGCCAGCAGTTTACAGTCGTATGAAAAACTGTTTTTT.